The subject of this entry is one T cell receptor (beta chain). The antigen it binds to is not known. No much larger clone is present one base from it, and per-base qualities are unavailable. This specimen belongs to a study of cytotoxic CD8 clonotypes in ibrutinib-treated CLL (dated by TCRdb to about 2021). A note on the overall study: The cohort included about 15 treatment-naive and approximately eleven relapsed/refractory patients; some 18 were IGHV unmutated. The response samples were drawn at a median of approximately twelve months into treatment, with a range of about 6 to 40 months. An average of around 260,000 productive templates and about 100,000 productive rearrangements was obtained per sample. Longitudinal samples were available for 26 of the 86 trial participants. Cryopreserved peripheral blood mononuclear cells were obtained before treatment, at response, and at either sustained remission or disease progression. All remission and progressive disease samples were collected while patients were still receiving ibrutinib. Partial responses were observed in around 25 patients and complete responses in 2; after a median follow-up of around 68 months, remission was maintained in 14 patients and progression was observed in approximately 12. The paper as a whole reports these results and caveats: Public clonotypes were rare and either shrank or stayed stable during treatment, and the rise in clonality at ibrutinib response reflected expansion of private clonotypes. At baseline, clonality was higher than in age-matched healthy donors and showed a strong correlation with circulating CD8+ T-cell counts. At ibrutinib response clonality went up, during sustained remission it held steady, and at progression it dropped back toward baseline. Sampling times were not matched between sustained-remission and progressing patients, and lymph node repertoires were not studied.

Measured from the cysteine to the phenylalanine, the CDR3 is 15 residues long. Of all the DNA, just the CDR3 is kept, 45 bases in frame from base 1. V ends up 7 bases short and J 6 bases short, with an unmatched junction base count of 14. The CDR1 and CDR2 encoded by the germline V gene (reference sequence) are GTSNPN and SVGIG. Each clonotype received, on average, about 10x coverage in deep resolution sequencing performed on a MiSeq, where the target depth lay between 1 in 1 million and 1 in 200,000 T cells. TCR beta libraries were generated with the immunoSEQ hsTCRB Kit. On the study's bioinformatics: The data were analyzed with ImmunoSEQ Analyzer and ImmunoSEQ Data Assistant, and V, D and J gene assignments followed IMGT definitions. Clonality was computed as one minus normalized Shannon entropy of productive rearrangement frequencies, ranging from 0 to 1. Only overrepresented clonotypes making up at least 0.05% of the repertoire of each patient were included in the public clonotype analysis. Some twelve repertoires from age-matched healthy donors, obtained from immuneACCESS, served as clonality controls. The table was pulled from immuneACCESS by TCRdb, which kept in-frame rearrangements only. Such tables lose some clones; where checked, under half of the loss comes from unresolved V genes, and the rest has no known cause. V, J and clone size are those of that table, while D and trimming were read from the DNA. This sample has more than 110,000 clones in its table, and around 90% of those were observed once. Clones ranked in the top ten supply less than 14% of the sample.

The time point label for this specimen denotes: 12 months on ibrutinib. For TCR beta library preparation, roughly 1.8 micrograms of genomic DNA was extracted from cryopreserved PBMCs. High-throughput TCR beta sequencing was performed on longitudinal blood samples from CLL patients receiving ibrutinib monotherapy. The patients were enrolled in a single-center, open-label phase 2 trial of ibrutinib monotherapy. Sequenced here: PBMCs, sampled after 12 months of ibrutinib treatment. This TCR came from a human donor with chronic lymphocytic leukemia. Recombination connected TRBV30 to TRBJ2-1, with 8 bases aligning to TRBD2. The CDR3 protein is CASVGREGRPNEQFF. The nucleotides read TGTGCCTCTGTAGGACGGGAGGGCCGACCCAATGAGCAGTTCTTC. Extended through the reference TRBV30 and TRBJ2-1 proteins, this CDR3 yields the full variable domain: SQTIHQWPATLVQPVGSPLSLECTVEGTSNPNLYWYRQAAGRGLQLLFYSVGIGQISSEVPQNLSASRPQDRQFILSSKKLLLSDSGFYLCASVGREGRPNEQFFGPGTRLTVL.